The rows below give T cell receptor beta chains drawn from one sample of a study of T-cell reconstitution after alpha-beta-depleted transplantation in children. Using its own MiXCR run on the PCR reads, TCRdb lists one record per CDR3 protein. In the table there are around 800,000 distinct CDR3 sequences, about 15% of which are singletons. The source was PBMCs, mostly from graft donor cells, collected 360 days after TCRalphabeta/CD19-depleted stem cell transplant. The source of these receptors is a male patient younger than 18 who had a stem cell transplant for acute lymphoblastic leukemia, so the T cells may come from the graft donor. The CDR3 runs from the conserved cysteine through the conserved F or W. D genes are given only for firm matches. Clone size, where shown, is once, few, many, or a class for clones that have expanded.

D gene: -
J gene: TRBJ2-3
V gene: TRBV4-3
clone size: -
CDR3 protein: CASSRTFPNSDTQYF
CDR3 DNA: TGCGCCAGCAGTCGGACTTTCCCTAATTCCGATACGCAGTATTTT

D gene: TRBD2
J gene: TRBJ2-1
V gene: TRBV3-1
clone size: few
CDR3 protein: CASSQIAGGPNNEQFF
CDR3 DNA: TGTGCCAGCAGCCAAATAGCGGGGGGACCGAACAATGAGCAGTTCTTC

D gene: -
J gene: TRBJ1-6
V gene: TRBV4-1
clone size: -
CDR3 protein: CASSQVGWDSPLHF
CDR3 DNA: TGCGCCAGCAGCCAGGTTGGATGGGATTCACCCCTCCACTTT

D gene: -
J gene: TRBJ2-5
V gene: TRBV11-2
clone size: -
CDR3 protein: CASSFIPLPTGEQETQYF
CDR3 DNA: TGTGCCAGCAGCTTTATCCCCCTTCCAACGGGGGAACAAGAGACCCAGTACTTC

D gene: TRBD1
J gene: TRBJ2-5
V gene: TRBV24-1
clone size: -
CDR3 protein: CATSDPRQGAKETQYF
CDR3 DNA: TGTGCCACCAGTGACCCCCGACAGGGGGCGAAGGAGACCCAGTACTTC

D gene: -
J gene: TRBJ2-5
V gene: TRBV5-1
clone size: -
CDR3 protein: CASSLEANQETQYF
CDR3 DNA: TGCGCCAGCAGCTTGGAGGCTAACCAAGAGACCCAGTACTTC

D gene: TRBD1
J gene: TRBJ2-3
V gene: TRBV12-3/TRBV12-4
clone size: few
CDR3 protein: CASRQGASTDTQYF
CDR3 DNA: TGTGCCAGCAGACAGGGGGCTAGCACAGATACGCAGTATTTT

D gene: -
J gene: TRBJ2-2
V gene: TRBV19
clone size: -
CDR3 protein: CASSISHRRTNTGELFF
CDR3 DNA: TGTGCCAGTAGTATCTCCCATCGGAGAACGAACACCGGGGAGCTGTTTTTT

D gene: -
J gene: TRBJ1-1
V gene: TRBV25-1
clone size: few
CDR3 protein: CASSDIGTEAFF
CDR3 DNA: TGTGCCAGCAGTGATATAGGTACTGAAGCTTTCTTT

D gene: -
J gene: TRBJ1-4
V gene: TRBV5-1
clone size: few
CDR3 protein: CASSLERGVKLFF
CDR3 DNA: TGCGCCAGCAGCTTGGAGCGTGGGGTAAAACTGTTTTTT

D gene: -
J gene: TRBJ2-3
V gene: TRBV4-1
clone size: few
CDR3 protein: CASSQLGESDTQYF
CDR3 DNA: TGCGCCAGCAGCCAACTCGGAGAGTCAGATACGCAGTATTTT

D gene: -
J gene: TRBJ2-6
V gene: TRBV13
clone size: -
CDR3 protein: CASSLGPSYLSGANVLTF
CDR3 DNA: TGTGCCAGCAGCTTAGGCCCTAGCTACCTCTCTGGGGCCAACGTCCTGACTTTC

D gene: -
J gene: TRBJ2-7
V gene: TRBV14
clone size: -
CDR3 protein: CASSQAQGNRYEQYF
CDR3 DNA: TGTGCCAGCAGCCAAGCGCAGGGGAATCGATACGAGCAGTACTTC

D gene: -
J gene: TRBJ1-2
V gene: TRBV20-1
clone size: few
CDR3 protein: CSAASWNRYGYTF
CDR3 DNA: TGCAGTGCTGCATCCTGGAACCGCTATGGCTACACCTTC

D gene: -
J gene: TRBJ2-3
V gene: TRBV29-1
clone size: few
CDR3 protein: CSVVESVQTRSQYF
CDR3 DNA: TGCAGCGTTGTAGAGTCCGTTCAAACGAGATCGCAGTATTTT

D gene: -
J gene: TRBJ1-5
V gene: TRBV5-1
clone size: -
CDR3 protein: CASSYTGMSNQPQHF
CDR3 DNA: TGCGCCAGCAGCTATACAGGGATGAGCAATCAGCCCCAGCATTTT

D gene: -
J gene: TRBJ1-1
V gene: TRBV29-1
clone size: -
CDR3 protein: CSVEDWVAGNTEAFF
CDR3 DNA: TGCAGCGTTGAAGATTGGGTAGCCGGGAACACTGAAGCTTTCTTT

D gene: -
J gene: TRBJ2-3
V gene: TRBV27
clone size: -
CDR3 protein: CASRYRAPRDSPDTQYF
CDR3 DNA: TGTGCCAGCAGATACCGGGCGCCACGGGACTCCCCAGATACGCAGTATTTT

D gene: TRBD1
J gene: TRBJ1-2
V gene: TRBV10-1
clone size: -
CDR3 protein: CASSVDRVANYGYTF
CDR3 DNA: TGCGCCAGCAGTGTGGACAGGGTGGCTAACTATGGCTACACCTTC

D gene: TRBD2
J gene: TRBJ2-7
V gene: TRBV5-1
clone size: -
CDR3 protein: CASSFGSSTSGSYEQYF
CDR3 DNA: TGCGCCAGCAGCTTCGGGTCTTCGACTAGCGGGAGCTACGAGCAGTACTTC

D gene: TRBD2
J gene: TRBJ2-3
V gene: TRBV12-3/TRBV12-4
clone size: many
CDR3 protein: CASRLTSGSRGTQYF
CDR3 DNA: TGTGCCAGCAGGTTGACTAGCGGGAGTCGGGGTACGCAGTATTTT

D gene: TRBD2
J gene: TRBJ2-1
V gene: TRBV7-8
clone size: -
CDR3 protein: CASSFLAGGEQFF
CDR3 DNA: TGTGCCAGCAGCTTTCTAGCGGGAGGGGAGCAGTTCTTC

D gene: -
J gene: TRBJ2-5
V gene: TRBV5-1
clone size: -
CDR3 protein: CASSLSWTKETQYF
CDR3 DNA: TGCGCCAGCAGCTTGTCCTGGACTAAAGAGACCCAGTACTTC

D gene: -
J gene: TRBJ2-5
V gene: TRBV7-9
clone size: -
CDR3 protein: CASSLAAEVTQYF
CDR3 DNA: TGTGCCAGCAGCTTAGCCGCAGAGGTGACCCAGTACTTC

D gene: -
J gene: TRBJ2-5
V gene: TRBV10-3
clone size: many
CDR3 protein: CAISRKETQYF
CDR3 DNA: TGTGCCATCAGCCGGAAAGAGACCCAGTACTTC

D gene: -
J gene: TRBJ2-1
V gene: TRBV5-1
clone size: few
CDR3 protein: CASSLPGLNDEQFF
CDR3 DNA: TGCGCCAGCAGCTTGCCGGGTTTGAACGATGAGCAGTTCTTC

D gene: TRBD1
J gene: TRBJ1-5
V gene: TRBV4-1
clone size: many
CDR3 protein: CASSQVGQGGQPQHF
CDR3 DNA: TGCGCCAGCAGCCAAGTGGGACAGGGGGGTCAGCCCCAGCATTTT

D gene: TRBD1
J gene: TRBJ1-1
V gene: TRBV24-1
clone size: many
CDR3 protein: CATSDRENTEAFF
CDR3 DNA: TGTGCCACCAGCGACAGGGAGAACACTGAAGCTTTCTTT

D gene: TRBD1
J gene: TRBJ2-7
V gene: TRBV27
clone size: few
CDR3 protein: CASSPPRQGAIPYEQYF
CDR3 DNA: TGTGCCAGCAGCCCTCCTCGACAGGGCGCCATTCCCTACGAGCAGTACTTC